The sequence of this T cell receptor beta chain was determined in a study of blood T cell repertoires in COVID-19. The wider study: From the United States, Italy and Spain came samples of acute and convalescent COVID-19. PBMCs, B-cell-depleted T cells, or T cells provided the cDNA or gDNA that made up the material.

The CDR3 has 15 residues. Germline V lookup: CDR1 SGHRS, CDR2 YFSETQ. Trimming took off 3 bases at V and 2 bases at J, with 14 bases between the two ends. Original data processing: Amplification from reference gene primers served as the basis for estimated nucleated cell counts. Libraries were prepared by immunoSEQ multiplex PCR; TCRdb keeps only in-frame clonotypes and omits some of them. V and J calls and clone size come straight from that table; D and trimming were deduced from the DNA. The sample has some 150,000 clones; about 85% are singletons. The TCR was taken from a human donor with acute or convalescent COVID-19. The donor label of this sample is uncertain. Sequences were obtained from peripheral blood. This chain uses TRBV5-1 with TRBJ1-2; no reliable D call. In DNA form, the CDR3 reads TGCGCCAGCAGCTCGGCGGATACTCTCAACTATGGCTACACCTTC. Translation gives CASSSADTLNYGYTF.